This TCR beta chain was sequenced for a study of T cells in Graves' hyperthyroidism and ophthalmopathy. General study results and limits: Stable hyperthyroidism was separated from ophthalmopathy by a model based on 13 V-J features. Onset of ophthalmopathy came a median about 6.5 months after the model predicted it.

Template material for amplifying TCR beta CDR3 regions consisted of RNA transcripts. Carried out on the TCR CDR3, a first-round RT-PCR used the HTBI primer set. TCRdb re-derived calls from the multiplex PCR reads in MiXCR, one entry per CDR3 protein. This table holds about 640,000 distinct CDR3 sequences, 20% found once. Germline values: CDR1 SGHRS, CDR2 YFSETQ. Trimming took 4 bases from V and 4 from J; bases not matched to a gene: 5. The CDR3 is 15 residues long. Lactation, pregnancy, other autoimmune disease or uncontrolled infection led to exclusion of patients. For the diagnoses, clinical symptoms, serum thyroxine and TRAb, thyroid ultrasound and orbital computed tomography were used. This clonotype was seen only once. Its specificity is not known.

Sequenced: blood. The TCR sequence derives from a young man with Graves' ophthalmopathy. The chain combines TRBV5-1 with TRBJ2-1, with 10 bases matching TRBD2. As DNA, the CDR3 is TGCGCCAGCAGCCTCAGCGGGAGGGAATACAATGAGCAGTTCTTC. The encoded protein is CASSLSGREYNEQFF.